This T cell receptor beta chain was sequenced during a study of T cell responses to AZD1222 COVID-19 vaccine. Findings and limits, study-wide: Clonal diversity may have been underestimated in mostly white British donors. Every sample of the repertoires postdated the peak T cell response. Nearly half of the spike-specific TCRs reportedly recognize variant regions that carry no mutations.

Clones were read by immunoSEQ multiplex PCR, and TCRdb kept only the in-frame ones, dropping some. This repertoire shows some 90,000 clones, roughly nine tenths found once; its top ten account for approximately 2.5%. Concerning this clone: What it recognizes is unknown.

The clonotype originates from an adult in good health. The sample consisted of peripheral blood, taken on day 0 of AZD1222 vaccination.

The CDR3, as DNA: TGTGCCAGCAAAACAGGGGGCGACAGCAATCAGCCCCAGCATTTT. Residues: CASKTGGDSNQPQHF. This chain joins TRBV2 and TRBJ1-5; 9 positions match TRBD1. Germline V CDR1 and CDR2: SNHLY, FYNNEI. The CDR3 is 15 amino acids. V gave up 7 bases and J gave up 1 base; unmatched junction bases: 5.